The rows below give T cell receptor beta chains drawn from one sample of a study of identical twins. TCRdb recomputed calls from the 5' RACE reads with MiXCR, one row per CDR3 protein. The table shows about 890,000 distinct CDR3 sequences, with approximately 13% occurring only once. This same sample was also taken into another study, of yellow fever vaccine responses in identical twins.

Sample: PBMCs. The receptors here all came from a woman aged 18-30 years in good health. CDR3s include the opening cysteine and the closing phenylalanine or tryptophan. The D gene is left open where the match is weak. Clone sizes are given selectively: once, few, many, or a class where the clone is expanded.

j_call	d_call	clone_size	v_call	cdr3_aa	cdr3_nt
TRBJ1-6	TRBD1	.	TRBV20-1	CSATGGVESYNSPLHF	TGCAGTGCGACAGGGGGAGTTGAGTCCTATAATTCACCCCTCCACTTT
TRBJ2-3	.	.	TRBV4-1	CASSQDQQGRDF	TGCGCCAGCAGCCAAGATCAACAGGGTCGGGATTTT
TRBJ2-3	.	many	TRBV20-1	CSARRGGTDTQYF	TGCAGTGCTAGGAGGGGCGGCACAGATACGCAGTATTTT
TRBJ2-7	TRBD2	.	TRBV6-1	CASSSPGLGTSYEQYF	TGTGCCAGCAGCTCCCCGGGACTAGGGACTTCCTACGAGCAGTACTTC
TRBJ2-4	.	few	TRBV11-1	CASSSEYVAGLAKNIQYF	TGTGCCAGCAGCTCAGAGTACGTGGCGGGGCTAGCCAAAAACATTCAGTACTTC
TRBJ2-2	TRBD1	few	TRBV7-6	CASSPGTGTGYSGELFF	TGTGCCAGCAGCCCCGGAACCGGGACAGGCTACTCCGGGGAGCTGTTTTTT
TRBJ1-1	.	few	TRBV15	CATSRDTMNTEAFF	TGTGCCACCAGCAGAGATACTATGAACACTGAAGCTTTCTTT
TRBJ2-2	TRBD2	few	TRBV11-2	CASSPLGLAGVTNTGELFF	TGTGCCAGCAGCCCCCTAGGACTAGCGGGAGTCACGAACACCGGGGAGCTGTTTTTT
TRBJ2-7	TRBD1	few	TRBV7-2	CASSSVGQGPYEQYF	TGTGCCAGCAGCTCAGTGGGACAGGGGCCCTACGAGCAGTACTTC
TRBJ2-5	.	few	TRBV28	CASSLIGVQGETQYF	TGTGCCAGCAGTTTAATAGGGGTACAAGGAGAGACCCAGTACTTC
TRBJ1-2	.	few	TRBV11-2	CASSRTVTVNYGYTF	TGTGCCAGCAGCCGCACAGTGACGGTTAACTATGGCTACACCTTC
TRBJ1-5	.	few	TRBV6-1	CASRRTQGPYQPQHF	TGTGCCAGCAGACGAACCCAAGGCCCCTATCAGCCCCAGCATTTT
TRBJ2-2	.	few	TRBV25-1	CASREYTGELFF	TGTGCCAGCAGAGAATACACCGGGGAGCTGTTTTTT
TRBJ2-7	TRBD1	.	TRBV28	CASSLGGTGGSEQYF	TGTGCCAGCAGCCTAGGGGGGACAGGGGGGAGTGAGCAGTACTTC
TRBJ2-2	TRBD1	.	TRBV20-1	CSARYPRKTGSHTGELFF	TGCAGTGCGAGATACCCCCGCAAGACAGGGTCTCACACCGGGGAGCTGTTTTTT
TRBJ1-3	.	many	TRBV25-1	CASSSFSGNTIYF	TGTGCCAGCAGTTCCTTCTCTGGAAACACCATATATTTT
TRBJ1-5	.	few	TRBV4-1	CAGWGGRSCNQPQHF	TGCGCCGGATGGGGGGGGAGGTCGTGCAATCAGCCCCAGCATTTT
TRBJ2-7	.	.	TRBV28	CASSASWAQYF	TGTGCCAGCAGTGCCTCCTGGGCGCAGTACTTC
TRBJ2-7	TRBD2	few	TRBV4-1	CASSQDPSGRRYEQYF	TGCGCCAGCAGCCAAGACCCTAGCGGCCGCCGCTACGAGCAGTACTTC
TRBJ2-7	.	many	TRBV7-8	CASSSGIGVYEQYF	TGTGCCAGCAGCTCCGGAATAGGAGTGTACGAGCAGTACTTC
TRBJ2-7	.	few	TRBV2	CASSEEGSGVAYEQYF	TGTGCCAGCAGTGAAGAAGGTTCTGGGGTGGCCTACGAGCAGTACTTC
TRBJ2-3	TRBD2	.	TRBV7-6	CASSLGLPSGGFPSTDTQYF	TGTGCCAGCAGCTTAGGCCTGCCTAGCGGGGGGTTCCCTAGCACAGATACGCAGTATTTT
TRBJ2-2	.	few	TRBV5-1	CASSRKGEENTGELFF	TGCGCCAGCAGCCGCAAGGGGGAAGAGAACACCGGGGAGCTGTTTTTT
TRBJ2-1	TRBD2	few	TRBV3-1	CASSQVGLAGHSYNEQFF	TGTGCCAGCAGCCAAGTTGGGCTAGCGGGACACTCCTACAATGAGCAGTTCTTC
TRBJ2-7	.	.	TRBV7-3	CASSSTTSSYEQYF	TGTGCCAGCAGCTCGACAACGAGCTCCTACGAGCAGTACTTC
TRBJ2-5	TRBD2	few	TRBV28	CASRAGTRPAGETQYF	TGTGCCAGCAGGGCAGGGACTAGGCCGGCGGGGGAGACCCAGTACTTC
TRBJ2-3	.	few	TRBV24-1	CATSDRGVRGKSTDTQYF	TGTGCCACCAGTGATAGGGGAGTGCGGGGTAAAAGCACAGATACGCAGTATTTT
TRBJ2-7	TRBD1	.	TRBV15	CATSQGDEAYEQYF	TGTGCCACCAGCCAGGGGGACGAAGCCTACGAGCAGTACTTC
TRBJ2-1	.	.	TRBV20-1	CSAAGAAHNEQFF	TGCAGTGCGGCCGGGGCGGCACACAATGAGCAGTTCTTC
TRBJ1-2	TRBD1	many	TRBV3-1	CASSPLGQGGGYTF	TGTGCCAGCAGCCCATTGGGACAGGGCGGTGGCTACACCTTC
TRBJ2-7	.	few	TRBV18	CASSSRDTRIYEQYF	TGTGCCAGCTCATCGCGGGACACGAGGATCTACGAGCAGTACTTC
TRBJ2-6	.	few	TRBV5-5	CASSSAPSGANVLTF	TGTGCCAGCAGCTCCGCCCCCTCTGGGGCCAACGTCCTGACTTTC
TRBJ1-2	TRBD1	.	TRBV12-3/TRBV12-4	CATQTGDGYTF	TGTGCCACCCAGACAGGGGATGGCTACACCTTC
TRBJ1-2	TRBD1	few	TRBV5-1	CASSKTGTATNYGYTF	TGCGCCAGCAGCAAAACCGGGACAGCTACTAACTATGGCTACACCTTC
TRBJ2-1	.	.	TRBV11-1	CASSLGLKGTSEQFF	TGTGCCAGCAGCTTAGGGCTTAAGGGAACAAGTGAGCAGTTCTTC
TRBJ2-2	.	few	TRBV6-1	CASSAVRASGELFF	TGTGCCAGCAGTGCTGTCAGGGCGAGCGGGGAGCTGTTTTTT
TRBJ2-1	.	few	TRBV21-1	CASSAATGIFHNEQFF	TGTGCCAGCAGCGCAGCGACAGGTATTTTCCACAATGAGCAGTTCTTC
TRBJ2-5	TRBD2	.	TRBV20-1	CSARDALAGVHQETQYF	TGCAGTGCTAGAGATGCCCTAGCGGGGGTCCACCAAGAGACCCAGTACTTC
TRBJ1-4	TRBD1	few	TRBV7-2	CASSPGQGNANEKLFF	TGTGCCAGCAGCCCGGGACAGGGGAATGCGAATGAAAAACTGTTTTTT
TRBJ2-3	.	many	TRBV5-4	CASRPLGSADTQYF	TGTGCCAGCAGGCCACTGGGTTCCGCAGATACGCAGTATTTT
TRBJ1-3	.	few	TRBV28	CASSPPGNGGNTIYF	TGTGCCAGCAGCCCACCAGGGAATGGTGGAAACACCATATATTTT
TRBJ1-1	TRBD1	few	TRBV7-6	CASSLGQGWTDEAFF	TGTGCCAGCAGCCTCGGACAGGGGTGGACGGATGAAGCTTTCTTT
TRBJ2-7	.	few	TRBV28	CASSVRDFSYEQYF	TGTGCCAGCAGTGTCAGGGACTTCTCCTACGAGCAGTACTTC
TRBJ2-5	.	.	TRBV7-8	CASTLRYQETQYF	TGTGCCAGCACCCTTCGGTACCAAGAGACCCAGTACTTC
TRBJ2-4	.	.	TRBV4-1	CASSQDLRGPKNIQYF	TGCGCCAGCAGCCAAGATCTACGGGGCCCCAAAAACATTCAGTACTTC
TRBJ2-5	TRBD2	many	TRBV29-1	CSVDIAGVGETQYF	TGCAGCGTTGACATAGCGGGAGTGGGAGAGACCCAGTACTTC
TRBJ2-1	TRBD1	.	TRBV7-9	CASSLAGQVRDEQFF	TGTGCCAGCAGCTTAGCCGGACAGGTTCGCGATGAGCAGTTCTTC
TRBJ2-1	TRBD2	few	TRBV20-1	CSARKRGAFYNEQFF	TGCAGTGCTAGAAAGCGGGGGGCATTCTACAATGAGCAGTTCTTC
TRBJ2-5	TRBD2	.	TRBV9	CASSVGISGYETQYF	TGTGCCAGCAGCGTAGGGATTAGCGGGTACGAGACCCAGTACTTC
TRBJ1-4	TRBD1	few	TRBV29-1	CSVGGQGTTNEKLFF	TGCAGCGTTGGGGGACAGGGGACAACTAATGAAAAACTGTTTTTT
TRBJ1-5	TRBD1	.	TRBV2	CASKGQGFNQPQHF	TGTGCCAGCAAAGGACAGGGGTTCAATCAGCCCCAGCATTTT